The 8 T cell receptor beta chains below come from one sample, sequenced in a study of blood T cells in healthy people across ages. A second PCR of 7 to 11 cycles used a sample-barcoded 5' primer and a J-beta primer mix. TCRdb re-analysed the 5' RACE reads in MiXCR, keeping a single row per CDR3 protein. Among about a million distinct CDR3 sequences listed, roughly two fifths were seen once. Source material: blood. These receptor sequences come from a man between 18 and 35 years old in good health.

The chain couples TRBV6-5 to TRBJ2-5, with TRBD2 as a possible D gene (7 bases). The CDR3 loop spans 15 amino acids. Germline CDR1 is MNHEY and CDR2 is SVGAGI. Trimming cost V 2 bases and J 11 bases, with 21 bases left between them. The CDR3 DNA sequence: TGTGCCAGCAGTTACACGGCGAGCGGGGACAATGAGCAGTACTTC. It yields the protein CASSYTASGDNEQYF.

This chain connects TRBV29-1 to TRBJ2-6; no clear D. The length of the CDR3 is 13 residues. Trimming removed 5 bases at V and 0 bases at J, with 5 bases between. CDR1 is SQVTM, CDR2 ANQGSEA, per germline. The CDR3 loop reads CSVHGSGANVLTF. As DNA, the CDR3 is TGCAGCGTTCATGGCTCTGGGGCCAACGTCCTGACTTTC.

The chain has TRBV12-3 or TRBV12-4 and TRBJ2-5, with D possibly matching TRBD1 (6 bases). The CDR3 loop spans 17 amino acids. V was trimmed by 2 bases and J by 1 base, leaving 17 bases between them. CDR3 region: CASSLIPRGRGQETQYF. CDR3 DNA: TGTGCCAGCAGTTTAATTCCCAGGGGACGGGGCCAAGAGACCCAGTACTTC.

This clonotype has just a few counts. V usage is TRBV7-2 and J usage is TRBJ1-5; tentative D call: TRBD1 (5 bases). There are 17 residues in the CDR3. The V end lost 0 bases, the J end lost 0 bases, and 12 bases lay between the germline ends. Germline CDR1 and CDR2: SGHTA and FQGNSA. CDR3 DNA: TGTGCCAGCAGCTTAGCACAGGCCGGTTATAGCAATCAGCCCCAGCATTTT. Its translation is CASSLAQAGYSNQPQHF.

This chain uses TRBV2 with TRBJ2-1; TRBD2 matches 7 bases. The V gene's germline CDR1 is SNHLY and CDR2 FYNNEI. V lost 8 bases to trimming and J lost 2 bases; unmatched junction nucleotides: 6. This CDR3 has 14 residues. CDR3 DNA: TGTGCCAGCCTTAGGGAGGGCACCTACAATGAGCAGTTCTTC. This translates into CASLREGTYNEQFF.

A few counts support this clonotype. The chain is built from TRBV6-2 or TRBV6-3 and TRBJ2-4, with 7 positions matching TRBD1. The CDR3 is 13 amino acids. Germline V gene sequence: CDR1 MNHEY, CDR2 SVGEGT. The V gene end was trimmed by 8 bases and the J gene end by 3 bases; junction bases not matched to a gene: 4. CDR3 loop: CASRQGGKNIQYF. CDR3 coding DNA: TGTGCCAGCCGACAGGGTGGCAAAAACATTCAGTACTTC.

The chain carries TRBV27 and TRBJ1-5; the D is unclear. Germline V CDR1 and CDR2: MNHEY, SMNVEV (reference sequence). V lost 0 bases and J lost 7, with 16 bases in between. The CDR3 runs to 16 residues. Written as DNA, the CDR3 is TGTGCCAGCAGTTTATCGCCCGGGAATGTCCTGCAGCCCCAGCATTTT. Its protein is CASSLSPGNVLQPQHF.

The genes are TRBV7-9 and TRBJ1-2; a possible D gene is TRBD1 (5 bases). The germline CDR1 and CDR2 sequences are SEHNR and FQNEAQ (reference sequence). This CDR3 spans 14 amino acids. Trimming removed 5 bases from V and 4 bases from J, with 14 bases in between. This CDR3 is CASSRLGPIYGYTF. CDR3 nucleotide sequence: TGTGCCAGCAGCCGCCTGGGACCGATCTATGGCTACACCTTC.